Listed below are T cell receptor beta chains from one sample, sequenced in a study of blood T cell repertoires in COVID-19. Generated by immunoSEQ multiplex PCR, the TCRdb table keeps only in-frame clones and is missing some. The sample records some 370,000 clones, roughly four fifths being singletons. Sequencing was carried out using PBMCs or T cells enriched from blood (not recorded which). These TCRs come from a woman in her forties or fifties who had recovered from COVID-19. Each CDR3 is given with its conserved first and last residue. The D gene is left open where the match is weak. Part of the rows lack a size; the others show once, few, many or a class for expanded clones.

D gene	J gene	V gene	clone size	CDR3 DNA	CDR3 protein
-	TRBJ1-3	TRBV3-1/TRBV3-2	few	TGTGCCAGCAGCCAGGGAAACAGGATTCTCTCTGGAAACACCATATATTTT	CASSQGNRILSGNTIYF
TRBD1	TRBJ2-1	TRBV5-1	-	TGCGCCAGCAGCCCAAAAAGGACAGGGGGCAATGAGGACTGGTGGAACAATGAGCAGTTCTTC	CASSPKRTGGNEDWWNNEQFF
TRBD1	TRBJ2-5	TRBV5-5	-	TGTGCCAGCGCGGGCCCCGGACAGGGAATATTGGAGACCCAGTACTTC	CASAGPGQGILETQYF
TRBD1	TRBJ2-7	TRBV18	-	TGTGCCAGCTCACCCCCTGGAGGTGCACAGGGGGTTTACGAGCAGTACTTC	CASSPPGGAQGVYEQYF
-	TRBJ2-1	TRBV7-3	-	TGTGCCAGCAGCCCACAGGCGGGGTCTAGTTGGAATGAGCAGTTCTTC	CASSPQAGSSWNEQFF
-	TRBJ1-1	TRBV19	few	TGTGCCAGTAGTAAACAGCAAATGAACACTGAAGCTTTCTTT	CASSKQQMNTEAFF
TRBD1	TRBJ1-1	TRBV5-6	once	TGTGCCAGCAGCTTGGGCCTCAGGGGGCGAGCGAACACTGAAGCTTTCTTT	CASSLGLRGRANTEAFF
TRBD1	TRBJ1-3	TRBV5-6	few	TGTGCCAGCAGCTTGACAGGGGCTGGAAACACCATATATTTT	CASSLTGAGNTIYF
-	TRBJ1-5	TRBV30	-	TGTGCCTGGAGCCGGGGGATTGGCAATCAGCCCCAGCATTTT	CAWSRGIGNQPQHF
TRBD2	TRBJ2-7	TRBV7-8	-	TGTGCCAGCAACGGACTCGGAGTTGCTAGCGGGAGTGCCTACGAGCAGTACTTC	CASNGLGVASGSAYEQYF
-	TRBJ1-1	TRBV25-1	-	TGTGCCAGCAGTGCTGGGATGAGGGTCACTGAAGCTTTCTTT	CASSAGMRVTEAFF